This T cell receptor (beta chain) was sequenced during a study of blood T cell repertoires in COVID-19 (dated by TCRdb to about 2020). Concerning the study at large: Samples from collaborators originated in the United States, Italy and Spain and spanned both the acute and convalescent phases of COVID-19. The prospective study material was composed of cDNA or gDNA derived from T cells, B-cell-depleted T cells, or PBMCs. The dataset comprised deeply sampled blood TCRbeta repertoires from subjects exposed to, actively infected with, or recovered from COVID-19. Nearly every sample came with metadata listing a de-identified subject ID, COVID-19 status, age in years and sex. Where available, HLA class I and class II types were obtained from metadata supplied by the sample provider rather than from assay-based typing. Samples came from the ongoing ImmuneRACE study (first 160 participants) plus 1,254 subjects from 6 global collaborators. The repertoires were released in a freely available public database intended as a resource for research on the immune response to SARS-CoV-2. Overall results and qualifications from the work: Clinical and demographic metadata were provided uncurated, with the amount varying by source and participant.

Whole blood was collected in K2EDTA tubes by collaborating institutions according to the institutions' own protocols. For TCRbeta analysis, collaborator samples were shipped as frozen whole blood, as isolated PBMCs, or as DNA extracted from either sample type. TCRbeta CDR3 regions were amplified from genomic DNA by means of the immunoSEQ Assay, a bias-controlled multiplex PCR. As for the original processing: The number of nucleated cells in each sample was estimated by amplification of reference gene primers within the assay. To quantify the absolute abundance of each unique TCRbeta CDR3 rearrangement, sequence reads were collapsed and filtered. For each sample, productive Simpson clonality was calculated as the square root of Simpson's diversity index over productive rearrangements. TCRdb took over this immuneACCESS table, retaining in-frame rearrangements with V and J assigned. Such tables are incomplete; in checked studies, under half of the missing clones stem from an unresolved V gene, and the remainder is unexplained. V and J calls and clone size are as listed in that table; D and trimming were resolved from the DNA. Present in this sample are some 150,000 clones, roughly 89% of which were seen just once. The ten largest clones add up to over 3.5% of the sample.

The CDR3 holds 13 amino acids from the cysteine to the phenylalanine. The kept DNA is CDR3 alone, 39 bases in frame from the first base. V is shortened by 3 bases, J by 4 bases, and the region joining them spans 9 bases. The germline V gene sets CDR1 to SNHLY and CDR2 to FYNNEI. About this clone: The antigen it binds to is not known. No much larger clone is present one base from it, and per-base qualities are unavailable.

Sample: peripheral blood. This receptor was identified in a young man with active or convalescent COVID-19. Recombination connected TRBV2 to TRBJ1-2, with the D gene uncertain. The CDR3 region reads CASSDERLYGYTF. The DNA sequence is given as TGTGCCAGCAGTGACGAGAGACTCTATGGCTACACCTTC.